Listed here are 20 T cell receptor beta chains from one sample, sequenced in a study of CD8+ T cells in alopecia areata (dated by TCRdb to 2017 to 2018). Pooled mouse cutaneous lymph node cells were stained for CD4, CD8alpha, NKG2D, NKG2ACE and other markers, then sorted on a BD Influx. The method behind the library was the immunoSEQ multiplex PCR assay. To provide template for TCR sequencing, every sample had RNA extracted and reverse transcribed into cDNA. Held by TCRdb, this immuneACCESS table contains in-frame sequences only and omits some clones. Under half of the omission traces to an unresolved V gene where checked; the cause of the rest is unknown. The sample features around 290,000 clones, and none is a singleton. The top ten clones comprise more than 0.95% of the sample. Source material: CD4+ T cells sorted from a lymph node. The receptors derive from a C3H/HeJ mouse with alopecia areata. Members of this strain share the MHC haplotype H2-k.

For this clone: The gene names here belong to mouse. The read ends 4 residues shy of where the CDR3 ends; the end is completed using the germline J gene. The chain has TRBV13-3 and TRBJ2-1, with TRBD1 matching over 9 bases. CDR3 size: 15 residues. Per the germline V gene, CDR1 is NNHDY and CDR2 is SYVADS. CDR3 bases read: TGTGCCAGCAGTGATGAAGGGACAGGGCGCGCT. It yields the protein CASSDEGTGRA. From start to end, the CDR3 is CASSDEGTGRAEQFF.

This clone was counted only a few times. Gene names are mouse gene names. The read terminates 4 residues ahead of where the CDR3 ends, so the germline J gene completes it. The chain employs TRBV17 and TRBJ1-1, with 11 bases lining up with TRBD1. The V gene's germline CDR1 is MNHDT and CDR2 YYDKIL. Unmatched junction bases numbered 2, after V lost 3 bases and J lost 2 bases. The CDR3 has 15 residues. The CDR3 sequence is CASSRGQGGNTEVFF. The sequenced CDR3 bases are TGTGCTAGCAGTAGGGGACAGGGGGGTAACACA.

About this clone itself: Germline and genes: mouse. The CDR3 end falls 4 residues outside the read, so it is completed with the germline J gene. The sample holds other DNA sequences that translate to the same CDR3. J is TRBJ2-1 and V is TRBV13-1; 9 bases fit TRBD2. The CDR3 runs 14 residues. Germline CDR1 is NSHNY and CDR2 is SYGAGN. Germline trimming cut 2 bases from V and 4 bases from J; bases unmatched to any gene: 1. Partial CDR3 DNA: TGTGCCAGCAGTGAGCTGGGGGGGTATGCT. Its translation: CASSELGGYA. The entire CDR3 sequence reads CASSELGGYAEQFF.

There are a few counts of this clone. Gene names follow the mouse nomenclature. The read ends 4 residues before the CDR3 terminus; that terminus is restored from the germline J gene. The chain employs TRBV19 and TRBJ2-3; TRBD1 matches at 8 bases. The CDR3 runs to 16 residues. The J segment lost 1 base and the V segment lost 2 bases, leaving 6 bases of the junction unmatched. Germline values: CDR1 FNHDT, CDR2 SITEND (reference sequence). CDR3 DNA (partial): TGTGCCAGCAGTATTCAGGGGGCGCGGGGTGCAGAA. Protein sequence: CASSIQGARGAE. The whole CDR3 protein reads CASSIQGARGAETLYF.

Comments on this clone: The germline and genes are mouse ones. The observed sequence ends 4 residues before the CDR3 terminus, with the missing tail filled in from the germline J gene. This sequence joins TRBV19 and TRBJ2-1; D is perhaps TRBD2 (6 bases). CDR1 and CDR2 (germline): FNHDT, SITEND (reference sequence). There are 14 residues in the CDR3. V lost 4 bases to trimming and J lost 3 bases, with 11 bases between them. CDR3 amino acids: CASSPWGSYAEQFF. The CDR3 bases that were read are TGTGCCAGCAGTCCATGGGGGTCCTATGCT.

On this clone: Gene names and germline match the mouse. The read stops 4 residues short of the end of the CDR3; the missing end is completed from the germline J gene. Other nucleotide sequences from this sample produce the same CDR3. V is TRBV19 and J is TRBJ1-1; 12 bases map to TRBD1. This CDR3 is built from 13 residues. Germline V gives CDR1 FNHDT, CDR2 SITEND (reference sequence). The CDR3 is CASSRDRGREVFF. Incomplete CDR3 DNA: TGTGCCAGCAGCAGGGACAGGGGGCGA.

This clone has at least ten counts. Mouse gene names apply. The read finishes 4 residues shy of the CDR3 end, and the germline J gene is used to complete it. This sample also contains other DNA sequences that code for the same CDR3. The gene calls are TRBV1 and TRBJ2-7, with unresolved D. The CDR3 loop spans 12 amino acids. From germline, CDR1 is NSQYPW and CDR2 LRSPGD (reference sequence). The CDR3 DNA, read in part, is TGCACCTGCAGTGCAGACAGGTAT. Amino acid sequence: CTCSADRY. The CDR3 in its entirety is CTCSADRYEQYF.

Concerning this clone itself: Each gene name is a mouse one. The CDR3 end lies 4 residues beyond the end of the read and is filled in from the germline J gene. The chain is built from TRBV13-2 and TRBJ2-2; tentatively, D is TRBD2 (7 bases). This CDR3 contains 17 residues. The germline V and J ends were trimmed by 1 base and 3 bases, with 16 bases remaining between them. Germline CDR1 reads NNHNN; CDR2 reads SYGAGS (reference sequence). CDR3 in amino acids: CASGDSLGGAHTGQLYF. Incomplete CDR3 DNA: TGTGCCAGCGGTGATAGCTTGGGGGGCGCGCACACCGGG.

This clone showed up just a few times. Each gene name is a mouse one. The read stops 4 residues short of the end of the CDR3; the missing end is completed from the germline J gene. V and J are TRBV19 and TRBJ2-4; 11 nucleotides align to TRBD2. V lost 3 bases and J lost 2; bases outside the gene matches: 2. This CDR3 has 15 residues. From germline, CDR1 is FNHDT and CDR2 SITEND (reference sequence). CDR3 in amino acids: CASSKTGGVQNTLYF. The CDR3 bases that were read are TGTGCCAGCAGTAAGACTGGGGGGGTTCAAAAC.

A word on this clone: Genes and germline come from the mouse. The CDR3 end falls 4 residues outside the read, so it is completed with the germline J gene. The identical CDR3 is also encoded by other nucleotide sequences in the sample. The J gene is TRBJ2-2, the V gene TRBV13-1; 9 positions match TRBD2. Trimming removed 2 bases from V and 0 bases from J; junction bases left unmatched: 2. Germline V gene data show CDR1 as NSHNY and CDR2 as SYGAGN. There are 16 residues in the CDR3. The CDR3 is CASSELGGPNTGQLYF. CDR3 bases read: TGTGCCAGCAGTGAACTGGGGGGCCCAAACACCGGG.

This clone was detected a few times. Gene and germline names: mouse. Read coverage stops 4 residues before the CDR3 terminus; the germline J gene supplies the remainder. The chain has TRBV13-3 and TRBJ1-1; D remains unclear. The V and J ends lost 0 bases and 0 bases respectively, with 9 bases between them. The CDR3 is made up of 15 amino acids. CDR1 is NNHDY and CDR2 is SYVADS in the germline V gene. The covered CDR3 bases are TGTGCCAGCAGTGATGCACCACTTGCAAACACA. Translated: CASSDAPLANT. The whole CDR3 protein reads CASSDAPLANTEVFF.

This clone has only a few counts. The germline and genes are mouse ones. Sequencing ends 4 residues short of the CDR3 end; the germline J gene provides the rest. V is TRBV17 and J is TRBJ2-1; weak D call: TRBD2 (5 bases). Looked up from germline, CDR1 is MNHDT and CDR2 is YYDKIL. V lost 3 bases and J 1 base, leaving 7 bases between the germline ends. CDR3 size: 14 residues. The sequenced CDR3 bases are TGTGCTAGCAGTAGTGTGGGGAACTATGCT. This gives the protein CASSSVGNYA. The whole CDR3 is CASSSVGNYAEQFF.

To note about this clone: Here the gene names and germline are mouse. The sequenced fragment ends 4 residues before the CDR3 boundary, so the rest is inferred from the germline J gene. The chain combines TRBV13-1 with TRBJ2-4; TRBD2 agrees at 8 bases. This CDR3 region has 16 residues. V trimming: 0 bases; J trimming: 0 bases; junction bases outside the gene matches: 3. CDR1 and CDR2 (germline): NSHNY, SYGAGN. The sequenced part of the CDR3 DNA is TGTGCCAGCAGTGATGGGGGGGGGCCTAGTCAAAAC. This gives the protein CASSDGGGPSQN. The whole CDR3 is CASSDGGGPSQNTLYF.

To note about this clone: Gene names are mouse gene names. The read gets to within 4 residues of the CDR3 end, and the germline J gene fills in the rest. Other DNA sequences in the same sample also yield this CDR3. The J gene is TRBJ2-3, the V gene TRBV13-1, with 10 bases lining up with TRBD2. The junction had 4 bases not matched to a gene; V was cut back by 9 bases and J by 0 bases. Germline loops: CDR1 NSHNY, CDR2 SYGAGN. CDR3 length: 14 amino acids. CDR3 bases read: TGTGCCACCGGACTGGGGGCTAGTGCAGAA. It translates to CATGLGASAE. The complete CDR3 sequence is CATGLGASAETLYF.

On this clone itself: Here the gene names and germline are mouse. The read ends 4 residues before the CDR3 terminus; that terminus is restored from the germline J gene. This chain links TRBV13-1 with TRBJ2-7, with 7 bases matching TRBD2. This CDR3 has 14 amino acids. Germline assignment: CDR1 NSHNY and CDR2 SYGAGN. The CDR3: CASSDVAGGYEQYF. The sequenced CDR3 bases are TGTGCCAGCAGTGATGTGGCTGGGGGTTAT.

Turning to this clone: Germline and genes here are mouse. The read falls 4 residues short of the CDR3 end, and the missing part is taken from the germline J gene. V usage is TRBV13-3 and J usage is TRBJ2-4; the match to TRBD1 covers 9 bases. This CDR3 contains 14 residues. The V segment lost 3 bases and the J segment 2 bases; nucleotides outside the gene matches: 1. From germline, CDR1 is NNHDY and CDR2 SYVADS. CDR3 DNA (partial): TGTGCCAGCAGTGTACAGGGGGCTCAAAAC. Its translation is CASSVQGAQN. The whole CDR3 region reads CASSVQGAQNTLYF.

This clone was counted only a few times. Mouse germline and gene names are used. The read falls 4 residues short of the CDR3 end, and the missing part is taken from the germline J gene. The V call is TRBV1, the J call TRBJ2-7, with D perhaps TRBD2 (7 bases). Germline CDR1 NSQYPW, CDR2 LRSPGD (reference sequence). CDR3 size: 14 residues. Trimming took off 5 bases at V and 3 bases at J, with 14 bases between the two ends. The CDR3 loop reads CTCSRWGAGYEQYF. The part of the CDR3 DNA that was read is TGCACCTGCAGTAGGTGGGGGGCGGGCTAT.

This clone was recorded a few times. Gene names are the mouse ones. The read ends 4 residues shy of where the CDR3 ends; the end is completed using the germline J gene. The V gene is TRBV14, the J gene TRBJ2-3, with TRBD2 matching over 13 bases. Looked up from germline, CDR1 is SGHDT and CDR2 is FRDEAV. The CDR3 contains 18 residues. J was trimmed by 3 bases and V by 5 bases; bases with no gene match: 12. The CDR3 loop is CASSPGLGGRMNAETLYF. The CDR3 DNA, read in part, is TGTGCCAGCAGCCCCGGACTGGGGGGGCGCATGAACGCAGAA. The full variable domain, with the rest looked up from reference TRBV14 and TRBJ2-3, is EAGVTQSPRYAVLQEGQAVSFWCDPISGHDTLYWYQQPRDQGPQLLVYFRDEAVIDNSQLPSDRFSAVRPKGTNSTLKIQSAKQGDTATYLCASSPGLGGRMNAETLYFGSGTRLTVL.

This clone came up a few times. Mouse gene names apply. The CDR3 goes on 4 residues after the read ends, and that part is filled in from the germline J gene. The chain employs TRBV5 and TRBJ1-1; 9 bases fit TRBD1. Germline V gene data show CDR1 as LGHNA and CDR2 as YNLKQL (reference sequence). The CDR3 extends over 14 amino acids. The sequenced CDR3 bases are TGTGCCAGCAGCCCCCGGGACAGGGAGCGA. It yields the protein CASSPRDRER. From start to end, the CDR3 is CASSPRDREREVFF.

Regarding this clone: Mouse names are used for the genes. The read ends 4 residues early relative to the CDR3; the germline J gene fills the gap. This chain uses TRBV19 with TRBJ2-5; no clear D gene. The CDR3 totals 13 residues. Looked up from germline, CDR1 is FNHDT and CDR2 is SITEND (reference sequence). With 3 bases removed from V and 0 bases from J, the gap between germline ends came to 5 bases. CDR3 loop: CASSTTNQDTQYF. The CDR3 DNA, read in part, is TGTGCCAGCAGTACCACTAACCAAGAC.